This T cell receptor (beta chain) stems from a study of STAT5B mutations in CD4+ large granular lymphocyte leukemia. Study-level findings and limits: Data were not HLA-matched across samples. Compared with healthy controls (2/35), patient top clones favored TRBV06 (8/27).

Germline V gene data show CDR1 as MNHEY and CDR2 as SVGAGI. The V gene end was trimmed by 4 bases and the J gene end by 4 bases; junction bases not matched to a gene: 9. The CDR3 totals 15 residues. Regarding this clone: The antigen remains undetermined.

This was a survey-level run. The data were produced by immunoSEQ multiplex PCR, yet TCRdb's version contains in-frame clones alone and is incomplete. The data show approximately 32,000 clones, around 88% seen once. The sequencing input was CD4+ T cells from blood buffy coats. The V gene is TRBV6-5, the J gene TRBJ2-7, with 8 nucleotides matching TRBD1. The sequence derives from a human donor in good health. CDR3 nucleotides: TGTGCCAGCAGTTCCTCGGGACAGGCATTTTACGAGCAGTACTTC. It encodes CASSSSGQAFYEQYF.